Listed below are T cell receptor beta chains from one sample, sequenced in a study of somatic mutations in cytotoxic T cells in rheumatoid arthritis. Data came from immunoSEQ multiplex PCR; TCRdb stores just in-frame clones and leaves some out. The table has approximately 16,000 clones, approximately 72% seen once. The sample comprised CD8+ T cells sorted from blood. These receptors came from an adult with rheumatoid arthritis. Both conserved end residues are part of each CDR3. The D gene is left open where the match is weak. The listing skips clone size in some rows; elsewhere it reads once, few, many or a size class.

v_call: TRBV7-9
j_call: TRBJ2-7
d_call: .
clone_size: .
cdr3_aa: CASSLVLAPTHPYEQYF
cdr3_nt: TGTGCCAGCAGCTTAGTTTTGGCCCCGACTCACCCCTACGAGCAGTACTTC

v_call: TRBV21-1
j_call: TRBJ2-1
d_call: .
clone_size: .
cdr3_aa: CASSKTEGHNEQFF
cdr3_nt: TGTGCCAGCAGCAAAACCGAGGGACACAATGAGCAGTTCTTC

v_call: TRBV4-3
j_call: TRBJ1-2
d_call: .
clone_size: .
cdr3_aa: CASSQVHAPNYGYTF
cdr3_nt: TGCGCCAGCAGCCAAGTTCATGCGCCTAACTATGGCTACACCTTC

v_call: TRBV9
j_call: TRBJ1-1
d_call: .
clone_size: .
cdr3_aa: CASSGLRGTEAFF
cdr3_nt: TGTGCCAGCAGCGGTCTTAGGGGCACTGAAGCTTTCTTT

v_call: TRBV4-1
j_call: TRBJ2-1
d_call: .
clone_size: .
cdr3_aa: CASSQGGNEQFF
cdr3_nt: TGCGCCAGCAGCCAAGGGGGGAATGAGCAGTTCTTC

v_call: TRBV7-9
j_call: TRBJ2-7
d_call: TRBD1
clone_size: .
cdr3_aa: CASSRGQGLYYEQYF
cdr3_nt: TGTGCCAGCAGCCGTGGACAGGGCCTCTACTACGAGCAGTACTTC

v_call: TRBV11-1
j_call: TRBJ1-2
d_call: .
clone_size: .
cdr3_aa: CASSLEGGAKNGYTF
cdr3_nt: TGTGCCAGCAGCTTAGAGGGTGGGGCAAAGAATGGCTACACCTTC

v_call: TRBV10-3
j_call: TRBJ2-3
d_call: .
clone_size: .
cdr3_aa: CAISESTGTSTRGALTDTQYF
cdr3_nt: TGTGCCATCAGTGAGTCGACCGGGACGTCGACTAGGGGGGCCCTCACAGATACGCAGTATTTT

v_call: TRBV4-2
j_call: TRBJ1-6
d_call: TRBD1
clone_size: few
cdr3_aa: CASSQVADRGKDSPLHF
cdr3_nt: TGTGCCAGCAGCCAAGTGGCGGACAGGGGAAAGGATTCACCCCTCCACTTT

v_call: TRBV19
j_call: TRBJ1-6
d_call: TRBD1
clone_size: .
cdr3_aa: CATSDRGDSPLHF
cdr3_nt: TGTGCCACCTCCGACAGGGGGGATTCACCCCTCCACTTT

v_call: TRBV15
j_call: TRBJ1-5
d_call: .
clone_size: once
cdr3_aa: CATSRSGWDQPQHF
cdr3_nt: TGTGCCACCAGCAGATCAGGGTGGGATCAGCCCCAGCATTTT

v_call: TRBV5-6
j_call: TRBJ2-2
d_call: .
clone_size: .
cdr3_aa: CASSLGANGELFF
cdr3_nt: TGTGCCAGCAGCTTGGGGGCGAACGGGGAGCTGTTTTTT

v_call: TRBV6-6
j_call: TRBJ2-3
d_call: .
clone_size: .
cdr3_aa: CASRTRELSTDTQYF
cdr3_nt: TGTGCCAGCAGGACACGGGAACTAAGCACAGATACGCAGTATTTT

v_call: TRBV6-5
j_call: TRBJ2-3
d_call: TRBD2
clone_size: .
cdr3_aa: CASSYSGGDFTDTQYF
cdr3_nt: TGTGCCAGCAGTTACTCGGGGGGGGATTTTACAGATACGCAGTATTTT

v_call: TRBV2
j_call: TRBJ2-1
d_call: .
clone_size: .
cdr3_aa: CASSETRPDSYNEQFF
cdr3_nt: TGTGCCAGCAGTGAAACCCGACCCGACTCCTACAATGAGCAGTTCTTC

v_call: TRBV4-1
j_call: TRBJ2-1
d_call: TRBD2
clone_size: .
cdr3_aa: CASSLYQRGGRSEQFF
cdr3_nt: TGCGCCAGCAGTCTTTATCAGCGGGGGGGCCGAAGTGAGCAGTTCTTC

v_call: TRBV5-1
j_call: TRBJ2-2
d_call: .
clone_size: .
cdr3_aa: CASSLFSNTGELFF
cdr3_nt: TGCGCCAGCAGCTTGTTCTCGAACACCGGGGAGCTGTTTTTT